The 23 T cell receptor beta chains presented below share a single source sample, sequenced in a study of regulatory T cells (dated by TCRdb to the late 2010s). The library was built by means of the immunoSEQ multiplex PCR assay. For the multiplex PCR, 52 forward TRBV primers and 13 reverse TRBJ primers were used, and amplification bias was corrected with both assay-based and computational methods. TCRdb stores this immuneACCESS table with in-frame sequences only. Part of the clones is absent; in the studies checked, under half of the shortfall reflects unresolved V genes, and no reason is known for the rest. This sample lists 30,000 to 40,000 clones; approximately 91% were detected once. The top ten hold under 2.5% of the sample. Points the paper makes about the study in general: Hydrophobic residues at CDR3 positions 6 and 7 were enriched in conventional CD4+ T cells from CD3G-deficient patients, which suggests more self-reactive specificities.

Their target antigens are unknown. Sequencing used conventional CD4+ T cells sorted from blood. All receptors derive from a person under 30 with CD3G deficiency.

The chain couples TRBV19 to TRBJ1-5; no clear D. Germline lookup yields CDR1 LNHDA and CDR2 SQIVND (reference sequence). V lost 3 bases to trimming and J lost 2 bases, with 17 bases between them. The CDR3 is 17 residues long. This CDR3 reads CASSMILVGVRNQPQHF. In DNA, the CDR3 is TGTGCCAGTAGTATGATTTTGGTTGGGGTCCGCAATCAGCCCCAGCATTTT.

This sequence joins TRBV10-3 and TRBJ2-7; D ambiguous. This CDR3 region has 12 residues. The germline gives CDR1 ENHRY, CDR2 SYGVKD. Trimming pared 3 bases from V and 1 base from J, leaving 4 bases between. In nucleotides, the CDR3 is TGTGCCATCAGTGACGGGTCCTACGAGCAGTACTTC. Its translation is CAISDGSYEQYF.

J is TRBJ1-4 and V is TRBV6-5; D is possibly TRBD1 (5 bases). V was clipped by 2 bases and J by 2 bases, with 12 bases between them. Germline V CDR1 and CDR2: MNHEY, SVGAGI. This CDR3 is built from 16 residues. In nucleotides, the CDR3 is TGTGCCAGCAGTTACAGGGGCCTCAAGACTAATGAAAAACTGTTTTTT. It specifies CASSYRGLKTNEKLFF.

With respect to this clone: Other DNA variants within this sample encode the same CDR3. The chain couples TRBV6-1 to TRBJ1-2, with TRBD1 as a possible D gene (6 bases). The CDR3 is 13 amino acids. Trimming stripped 2 bases from V and 3 bases from J, with 7 bases between. The germline V gene has CDR1 MNHNS and CDR2 SASEGT. In DNA, the CDR3 is TGTGCCAGCAGTGAAACAGGGTACTATGGCTACACCTTC. Protein sequence: CASSETGYYGYTF.

V gene TRBV28 combines with J gene TRBJ2-7; 8 positions agree with TRBD2. Germline CDR1 and CDR2: MDHEN and SYDVKM. V gave up 5 bases and J gave up 6 bases; unmatched junction bases: 9. CDR3 length: 14 amino acids. Here the CDR3 DNA reads TGTGCCAGCAGTACGACTAGCGCGGGCGGCGAGCAGTACTTC. Translated: CASSTTSAGGEQYF. Supplemented by reference TRBV28 and TRBJ2-7, the full variable domain reads DVKVTQSSRYLVKRTGEKVFLECVQDMDHENMFWYRQDPGLGLRLIYFSYDVKMKEKGDIPEGYSVSREKKERFSLILESASTNQTSMYLCASSTTSAGGEQYFGPGTRLTVT.

V is TRBV28 and J is TRBJ2-3, with D uncertain. Germline values: CDR1 MDHEN, CDR2 SYDVKM. The germline V and J ends were trimmed by 6 bases and 7 bases, with 14 bases remaining between them. The CDR3 loop spans 13 amino acids. The CDR3 here is CASSPSNFNTQYF. The CDR3, as DNA: TGTGCCAGCAGCCCCTCCAATTTTAATACGCAGTATTTT.

J is TRBJ1-1 and V is TRBV6-1; D gene unclear. Germline CDR1 MNHNS, CDR2 SASEGT. This CDR3 region has 13 residues. V dropped 4 bases and J dropped 1 base, with 7 bases sitting between them. The CDR3 bases are TGTGCCAGCAGTGGTCGGAAGAACACTGAAGCTTTCTTT. Its translation: CASSGRKNTEAFF.

J is TRBJ2-3 and V is TRBV12-5, with 7 nucleotides matching TRBD1. Germline CDR1 reads LGHNT; CDR2 reads FRNRAP. The CDR3 spans 13 residues. With V trimmed by 6 bases and J by 6 bases, 6 bases remained unmatched. The CDR3 DNA reads TGTGCTAGTGGGAAGGGGGCTGGGGATACGCAGTATTTT. This translates into CASGKGAGDTQYF.

This chain joins TRBV28 and TRBJ2-1, with 7 positions matching TRBD2. V lost 6 bases, J lost 8 bases, and 13 bases stayed unmatched. From germline, CDR1 is MDHEN and CDR2 SYDVKM. The CDR3 totals 15 residues. In DNA, the CDR3 is TGTGCCAGCAGCGCCCTATACGGACGGGAGGATGAGCAGTTCTTC. It encodes CASSALYGREDEQFF. Full variable domain (rest looked up from reference TRBV28 and TRBJ2-1): DVKVTQSSRYLVKRTGEKVFLECVQDMDHENMFWYRQDPGLGLRLIYFSYDVKMKEKGDIPEGYSVSREKKERFSLILESASTNQTSMYLCASSALYGREDEQFFGPGTRLTVL.

This CDR3 reads CASSSRLGTEAFF. The CDR3 DNA reads as TGTGCCAGCAGCTCCCGTCTTGGCACTGAAGCTTTCTTT. The chain uses TRBV11-2 and TRBJ1-1; the D is unclear. CDR3 length: 13 residues. Trimming shortened V by 4 bases and J by 4 bases, and 10 bases separated the two germline ends. Germline V gives CDR1 SGHAT, CDR2 FQNNGV.

The chain carries TRBV6-1 and TRBJ2-7; perhaps D is TRBD1 or TRBD2 (5 bases each). Germline V gives CDR1 MNHNS, CDR2 SASEGT. The length of the CDR3 is 16 residues. V shed 4 bases and J shed 1 base, with 17 bases lying between them. For the CDR3, the DNA is TGTGCCAGCAGTGCCTATTGGGGGTGGAGGTCCTACGAGCAGTACTTC. Residues: CASSAYWGWRSYEQYF.

This clone has only one observation. J is TRBJ1-1 and V is TRBV5-1; D gene ambiguous. V was pared by 4 bases and J by 4 bases, with 14 bases between. The V gene's germline CDR1 is SGHRS and CDR2 YFSETQ. This CDR3 region has 14 residues. The CDR3 protein is CASSIGDLGTEAFF. The CDR3 DNA reads TGCGCCAGCAGCATAGGAGATTTGGGCACTGAAGCTTTCTTT.

This chain connects TRBV30 to TRBJ2-1; D is ambiguous. Looked up from germline, CDR1 is GTSNPN and CDR2 is SVGIG (reference sequence). The CDR3 is made up of 12 amino acids. V was cut by 2 bases and J by 10 bases, with 12 bases left in between. DNA for the CDR3: TGTGCCTGGAGTAACGTGGAAAGCGAGCAGTTCTTC. Translation: CAWSNVESEQFF.

This chain joins TRBV5-1 and TRBJ2-1; TRBD2 matches at 8 bases. V trimming: 4 bases; J trimming: 4 bases; junction bases outside the gene matches: 7. CDR3 length: 15 amino acids. CDR1 is SGHRS, CDR2 YFSETQ, per germline. CDR3 loop: CASSVSGEIYNEQFF. The DNA of the CDR3 is TGCGCCAGCAGCGTTAGCGGGGAAATATACAATGAGCAGTTCTTC.

This sequence joins TRBV7-2 and TRBJ2-3; 10 bases match TRBD2. There are 16 residues in the CDR3. Trimming removed 7 bases from V and 4 bases from J; junction bases left unmatched: 11. The germline V gene encodes CDR1 SGHTA and CDR2 FQGNSA. In DNA, the CDR3 is TGTGCCAGCACCGACAGAGCGGGAGGGCCCGCAGATACGCAGTATTTT. Protein sequence: CASTDRAGGPADTQYF.

V and J are TRBV7-2 and TRBJ2-3; D might be TRBD1 (5 bases). The V and J ends lost 1 base and 2 bases respectively, with 10 bases between them. Per the germline V gene, CDR1 is SGHTA and CDR2 is FQGNSA. The length of the CDR3 is 15 residues. The CDR3 DNA is TGTGCCAGCAGCTTAGACAGGCACCCCACAGATACGCAGTATTTT. It specifies CASSLDRHPTDTQYF.

The V and J genes are TRBV28 and TRBJ1-5; D gene uncertain. Trimming pared 6 bases from V and 5 bases from J, leaving 14 bases between. The CDR3 length is 14 residues. Germline lookup yields CDR1 MDHEN and CDR2 SYDVKM. The CDR3 loop reads CASRDYLSHQPQHF. The CDR3 DNA reads as TGTGCCAGCAGGGATTACTTGTCCCATCAGCCCCAGCATTTT. Full variable domain (rest looked up from reference TRBV28 and TRBJ1-5): DVKVTQSSRYLVKRTGEKVFLECVQDMDHENMFWYRQDPGLGLRLIYFSYDVKMKEKGDIPEGYSVSREKKERFSLILESASTNQTSMYLCASRDYLSHQPQHFGDGTRLSIL.

This chain joins TRBV6-1 and TRBJ2-7; tentatively, D is TRBD2 (6 bases). The CDR3 totals 13 residues. V lost 7 bases and J 6 bases, leaving 16 bases between the germline ends. Germline assignment: CDR1 MNHNS and CDR2 SASEGT. CDR3 sequence (DNA): TGTGCCAGCAATGGGCGGGATAGGCGCGAGCAGTACTTC. Protein: CASNGRDRREQYF.

This rearrangement joins TRBV28 to TRBJ2-7; 7 nucleotides match TRBD1. J gave up 2 bases and V 5 bases, and 9 bases lay outside the gene matches. The CDR3 length is 15 residues. The V gene's germline CDR1 is MDHEN and CDR2 SYDVKM. CDR3 sequence reads: CASSRGQRRTYEQYF. The CDR3, as DNA: TGTGCCAGCAGTCGGGGACAGCGAAGAACCTACGAGCAGTACTTC.

This chain links TRBV6-1 with TRBJ2-7; perhaps TRBD2 as D (6 bases). Trimming pared 1 base from V and 6 bases from J, leaving 13 bases between. Germline V gene sequence: CDR1 MNHNS, CDR2 SASEGT. There are 14 residues in the CDR3. CDR3 sequence (DNA): TGTGCCAGCAGTGAAGGGGGGGTTGCGCTCGAGCAGTACTTC. This codes for CASSEGGVALEQYF.

In this sample, this clone turned up once. The chain combines TRBV10-3 with TRBJ2-1, with 12 nucleotides matching TRBD2. The CDR3 contains 16 residues. The germline CDR1 and CDR2 sequences are ENHRY and SYGVKD. V was pared by 4 bases and J by 6 bases, with 7 bases of the junction left unmatched. This CDR3 reads CAISAASGRGRNEQFF. The CDR3 bases are TGTGCCATCAGTGCGGCTAGCGGGAGGGGCCGCAATGAGCAGTTCTTC.

The rearrangement links TRBV7-8 to TRBJ2-6; weak D call: TRBD2 (7 bases). The CDR3 is 17 residues long. Trimming cost V 5 bases and J 0 bases, with 14 bases left between them. Germline V gene data show CDR1 as SGHVS and CDR2 as FQNEAQ. DNA of the CDR3: TGTGCCAGCAGCAGAGCGGGACACCCCTCTGGGGCCAACGTCCTGACTTTC. Protein sequence: CASSRAGHPSGANVLTF.

The rearrangement uses TRBV18 and TRBJ2-3, with a weak D call TRBD1 (6 bases). The germline V gene has CDR1 KGHSH and CDR2 LQKENI. This CDR3 comprises 11 residues. V shed 9 bases and J shed 7 bases, with 11 bases lying between them. CDR3 residues: CASRRGNTQYF. Written as DNA, the CDR3 is TGTGCCAGTCGCAGGGGAAATACGCAGTATTTT.